This is a list of T cell receptor beta chains from one sample in a study of T-cell reconstitution after alpha-beta-depleted transplantation in children. TCRdb re-called the PCR reads through MiXCR, storing one row per CDR3 protein. The table records 27,000 or so distinct CDR3 sequences, roughly 19% of them present only once. The material sequenced was PBMCs, mostly from graft donor cells, taken 60 days after TCRalphabeta/CD19-depleted stem cell transplant. These receptors were collected from a male patient between 2 and 10 years old who had a stem cell transplant for acute lymphoblastic leukemia, so the T cells may come from the graft donor. CDR3s include the opening cysteine and the closing phenylalanine or tryptophan. Fields, in order: clone size, D gene, J gene, V gene, CDR3 DNA, CDR3 protein. A D gene is named only where the DNA matches it firmly. Rows give clone size only sometimes, using once, few, many, or a class for an expanded clone.

clone size: few
D gene: TRBD2
J gene: TRBJ2-1
V gene: TRBV5-1
CDR3 DNA: TGCGCCAGCATACCGACTAGCGGGGGGTTTTCTGGGCAGTTCTTC
CDR3 protein: CASIPTSGGFSGQFF

clone size: few
D gene: NA
J gene: TRBJ2-2
V gene: TRBV19
CDR3 DNA: TGTGCCAGTAGTATAGTCCCCGGGGGGACAGGGAACACCGGGGAGCTGTTTTTT
CDR3 protein: CASSIVPGGTGNTGELFF

clone size: NA
D gene: TRBD2
J gene: TRBJ2-2
V gene: TRBV20-1
CDR3 DNA: TGCAGTGCCATACGGGGGGACACCGGGGAGCTGTTTTTT
CDR3 protein: CSAIRGDTGELFF

clone size: NA
D gene: NA
J gene: TRBJ2-6
V gene: TRBV3-1
CDR3 DNA: TGTGCCAGCAGCCATCGACCAGGGACTGGGGCCAACGTCCTGACTTTC
CDR3 protein: CASSHRPGTGANVLTF

clone size: NA
D gene: NA
J gene: TRBJ2-1
V gene: TRBV7-2
CDR3 DNA: TGTGCCAGCAGCTTATCGACCGGGGGCTACAATGAGCAGTTCTTC
CDR3 protein: CASSLSTGGYNEQFF

clone size: many
D gene: TRBD2
J gene: TRBJ2-5
V gene: TRBV7-9
CDR3 DNA: TGTGCCAGCAGCTCGGCGCAGCGGGGGGGACAAGAGACCCAGTACTTC
CDR3 protein: CASSSAQRGGQETQYF

clone size: few
D gene: NA
J gene: TRBJ1-1
V gene: TRBV12-3/TRBV12-4
CDR3 DNA: TGTGCCAGCAGACGGTTGGGAAGTCCTGAAGCTTTCTTT
CDR3 protein: CASRRLGSPEAFF

clone size: NA
D gene: NA
J gene: TRBJ2-4
V gene: TRBV18
CDR3 DNA: TGTGCCAGCTCACCACGGGATTGGGGGGACCTAGCCAAAAACATTCAGTACTTC
CDR3 protein: CASSPRDWGDLAKNIQYF

clone size: NA
D gene: TRBD2
J gene: TRBJ2-1
V gene: TRBV7-3
CDR3 DNA: TGTGCCAGCAGCGCCGGACTAGCGGGGAGTTCCTACAATGAGCAGTTCTTC
CDR3 protein: CASSAGLAGSSYNEQFF

clone size: few
D gene: NA
J gene: TRBJ2-5
V gene: TRBV5-6
CDR3 DNA: TGTGCCAGCAGCTCCGGGTTGGGGGTGGACCAGTACTTC
CDR3 protein: CASSSGLGVDQYF